The entry below describes one T cell receptor beta chain. The V gene end was trimmed by 8 bases and the J gene end by 7 bases; junction bases not matched to a gene: 1. Germline V CDR1 and CDR2: ENHRY, SYGVKD. This CDR3 is built from 12 residues. TCRdb reanalysed the RT-PCR reads using MiXCR and keeps one entry per CDR3 protein. The table has about 700,000 distinct CDR3 sequences, 13% to 15% seen once; the top ten hold roughly 3.6%. The chain couples TRBV10-3 to TRBJ2-1, with TRBD2 matching over 11 bases. This clonotype originated in a female donor in good health, serving as a healthy control. Input material: memory CD4+ T cells from blood. CDR3 nucleotide sequence: TGTGCCATCGGGACTAGCGGTAATGAGCAGTTCTTC. Translated, it gives CAIGTSGNEQFF.